This T cell receptor beta chain was sequenced for a study of blood T cells in healthy people across ages (dated by TCRdb to the mid-2010s). As for the study more broadly: Template switching captured roughly one uniquely barcoded TCR beta cDNA molecule per two T cells in model experiments. Using deep sequencing normalized with unique cDNA molecular identifiers, the study measured how TCR beta repertoire diversity changes with age. Four age groups were formed from the donors: young (average about 17 years), middle-aged (approximately 41), aged (roughly 56) and long-lived (around 82). To avoid experimental bias, donors of different ages were randomly spread across the sequencing lanes. Two additional independent replicas of 1 million unique cDNA reads from the same blood draw were analyzed for two donors (one aged 18 to 30 and one aged 80 or older).

Library prep was done by 5' RACE. A second PCR of about 6 to 12 cycles was performed with a sample-barcoded 5' primer and a J-beta primer mix. A template-switch 5' adaptor carrying 12 random nucleotides introduced a unique molecular identifier onto each TCR beta cDNA molecule. At least 2.5 million CDR3-containing paired-end reads were obtained from each sample. First-strand cDNA was synthesized from all RNA with the Mint cDNA synthesis kit, primed by a TRBC-specific oligonucleotide. All cDNA was treated with uracil-DNA glycosylase and then went through a first 18-cycle PCR with the universal primers M1SS and BC2_uni_R. As for the original processing: For normalization, 1 million high-quality reads, each with a distinct molecular identifier, were randomly selected from each sample. Reads sharing molecular identifiers were discarded rather than binned into consensus sequences. CDR3 identification, clonotype clustering and error correction used MiTCR with a Q25 quality threshold and the strictest error-elimination algorithm. Lower-bound total TCR beta diversity was estimated with a nonparametric unseen species model using Euler transformation. The public reads were quality trimmed at Q25 with fastp and then assembled into clones with MiXCR by TCRdb, keeping productive beta chains. Duplicate CDR3 protein sequences are folded into a single record with the most common DNA and genes. What appears here as the V and J calls and clone size reflects TCRdb's work, not the paper's. Here the sample has roughly 1.9 million distinct CDR3 sequences; roughly two fifths occur a single time. The top ten clones comprise about 23% of the sample.

Results the study describes overall, beyond this receptor: Observed TCR beta diversity correlated strongly with the percentage of naive T cells measured by flow cytometry. Since profiling was done on bulk unsorted PBMCs, naive and antigen-experienced compartments could not be conclusively compared. Estimates of total diversity based on one million sequenced T cells were considered lower bounds and underestimates. Compared with the aged group, more naive CD4+ T cells, fewer expanded clones and increased TCR diversity were shown by the long-lived group, suggesting age selection. As age increased, observed TCR beta diversity per million T cells dropped in a roughly linear way, and a significant reduction was already evident by age 40. The CMV infection status of donors was not known, potentially confounding age-related changes in expanded clonotypes.

Points on this clonotype: The antigen this receptor binds is unknown. No clone much larger than this one lies a single base away; base qualities are absent.

V is pared back by 5 bases and J by 14 bases, with 16 bases lying between the germline termini. The germline V gene (reference sequence) sets CDR1 to SEHNR and CDR2 to FQNEAQ. Reading from cysteine to phenylalanine, the CDR3 counts 12 amino acids. Only the CDR3 portion is preserved as DNA: 36 bases, with reading frame beginning at the first base. The roughly 39 donors, aged about 6 to 100 years, were systemically healthy Caucasian individuals from Russia. Roughly 9 milliliters of peripheral blood were drawn from each donor into EDTA-treated Vacutainer tubes. Ficoll-Paque density-gradient centrifugation was used to isolate PBMCs, with at least 7 million obtained per sample. Trizol reagent was used to extract total RNA from the PBMCs, yielding at least 5 micrograms per sample. For every donor, flow cytometry on a PBMC aliquot measured the percentage of naive CD45RAhigh/CD27high T cells.

The source material was blood. This sequence originates from a human donor in good health. The chain is assembled from TRBV7-9 and TRBJ2-1; possibly the D gene is TRBD2, per 5 matching bases. The CDR3 is CASSPLGESKFF. The DNA sequence is as follows: TGTGCCAGCAGCCCCTTGGGAGAGAGTAAGTTCTTC.